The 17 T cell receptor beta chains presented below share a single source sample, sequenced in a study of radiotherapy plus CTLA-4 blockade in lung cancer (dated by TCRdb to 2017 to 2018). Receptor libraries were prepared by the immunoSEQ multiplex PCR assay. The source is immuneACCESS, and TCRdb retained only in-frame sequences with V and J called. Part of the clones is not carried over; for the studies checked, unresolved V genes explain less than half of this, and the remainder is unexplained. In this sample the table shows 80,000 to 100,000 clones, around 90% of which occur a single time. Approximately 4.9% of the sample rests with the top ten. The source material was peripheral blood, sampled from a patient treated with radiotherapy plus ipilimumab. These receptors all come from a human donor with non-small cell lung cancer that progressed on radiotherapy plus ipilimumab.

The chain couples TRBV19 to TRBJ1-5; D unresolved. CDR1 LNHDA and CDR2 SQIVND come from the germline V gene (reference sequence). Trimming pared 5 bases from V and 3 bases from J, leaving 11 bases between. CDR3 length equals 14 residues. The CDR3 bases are TGTGCCAGTAGTTTGTCAGACCTCAATCAGCCCCAGCATTTT. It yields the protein CASSLSDLNQPQHF.

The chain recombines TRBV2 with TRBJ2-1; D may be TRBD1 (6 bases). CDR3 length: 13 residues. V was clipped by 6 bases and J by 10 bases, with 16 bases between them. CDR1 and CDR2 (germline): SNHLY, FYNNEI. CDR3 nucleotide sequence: TGTGCCAGCAGGCTCGGACAGCCAGGGGAGCAGTTCTTC. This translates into CASRLGQPGEQFF.

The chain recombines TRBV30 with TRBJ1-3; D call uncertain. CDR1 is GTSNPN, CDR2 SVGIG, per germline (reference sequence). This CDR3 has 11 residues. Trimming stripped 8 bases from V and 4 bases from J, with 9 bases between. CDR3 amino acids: CAGRVGNTIYF. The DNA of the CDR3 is TGTGCCGGTAGAGTCGGAAACACCATATATTTT.

The CDR3 protein is CASKEQAIGYEQFF. The CDR3 nucleotides are TGTGCCTCCAAAGAGCAAGCAATTGGCTATGAGCAGTTCTTC. The rearrangement uses TRBV6-5 and TRBJ2-1; D unclear. The germline V and J ends were trimmed by 11 bases and 8 bases, with 22 bases remaining between them. CDR3 length: 14 residues. CDR1 and CDR2 (germline): MNHEY, SVGAGI.

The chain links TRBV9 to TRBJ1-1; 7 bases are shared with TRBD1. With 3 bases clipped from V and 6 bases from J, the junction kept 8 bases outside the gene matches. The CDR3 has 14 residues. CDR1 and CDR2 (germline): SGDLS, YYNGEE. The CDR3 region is CASSAAGTAAEAFF. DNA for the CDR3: TGTGCCAGCAGCGCCGCCGGGACAGCAGCTGAAGCTTTCTTT.

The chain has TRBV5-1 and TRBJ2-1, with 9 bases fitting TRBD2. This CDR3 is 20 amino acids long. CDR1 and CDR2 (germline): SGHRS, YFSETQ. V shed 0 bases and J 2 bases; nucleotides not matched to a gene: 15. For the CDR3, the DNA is TGCGCCAGCAGCTTGGCCGTCCGGATGGAGGCTAGCGGGACCTACAATGAGCAGTTCTTC. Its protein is CASSLAVRMEASGTYNEQFF.

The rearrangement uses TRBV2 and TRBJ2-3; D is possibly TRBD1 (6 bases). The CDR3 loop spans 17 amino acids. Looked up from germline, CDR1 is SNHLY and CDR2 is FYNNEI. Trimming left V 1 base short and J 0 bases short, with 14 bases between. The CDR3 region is CASSEGRGASSTDTQYF. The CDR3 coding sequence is TGTGCCAGCAGTGAAGGCAGGGGCGCGTCTAGCACAGATACGCAGTATTTT.

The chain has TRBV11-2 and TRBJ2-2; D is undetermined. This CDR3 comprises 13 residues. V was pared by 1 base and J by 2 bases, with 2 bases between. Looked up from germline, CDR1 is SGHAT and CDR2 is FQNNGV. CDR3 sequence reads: CASSLVNTGELFF. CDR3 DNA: TGTGCCAGCAGCTTAGTAAACACCGGGGAGCTGTTTTTT. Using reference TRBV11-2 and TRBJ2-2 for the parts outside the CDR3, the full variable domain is EAGVAQSPRYKIIEKRQSVAFWCNPISGHATLYWYQQILGQGPKLLIQFQNNGVVDDSQLPKDRFSAERLKGVDSTLKIQPAKLEDSAVYLCASSLVNTGELFFGEGSRLTVL.

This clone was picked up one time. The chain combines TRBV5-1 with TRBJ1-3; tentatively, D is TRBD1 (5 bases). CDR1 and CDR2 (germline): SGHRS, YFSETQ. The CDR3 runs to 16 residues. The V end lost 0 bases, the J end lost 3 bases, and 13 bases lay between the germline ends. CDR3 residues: CASSLALGVRGNTIYF. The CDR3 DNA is TGCGCCAGCAGCTTGGCCTTAGGGGTACGTGGAAACACCATATATTTT.

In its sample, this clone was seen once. CDR3 DNA sequence: TGTGCCAGCAGCTCGGCGGGGACAGCCGCTAACTATGGCTACACCTTC. Amino acids: CASSSAGTAANYGYTF. The V call is TRBV5-8, the J call TRBJ1-2; TRBD1 matches at 7 bases. Germline V gene sequence: CDR1 SGHTS, CDR2 YDEGEE. There are 16 residues in the CDR3. After removal of 3 bases from V and 0 bases from J, the junction contained 8 bases not matched to a gene.

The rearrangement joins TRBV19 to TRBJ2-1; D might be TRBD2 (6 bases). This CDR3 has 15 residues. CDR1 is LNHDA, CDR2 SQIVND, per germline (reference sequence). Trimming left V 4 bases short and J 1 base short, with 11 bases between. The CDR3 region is CASSTSGTSYNEQFF. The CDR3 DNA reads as TGTGCCAGTAGTACATCCGGGACTTCCTACAATGAGCAGTTCTTC. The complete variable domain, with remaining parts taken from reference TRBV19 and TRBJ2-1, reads DGGITQSPKYLFRKEGQNVTLSCEQNLNHDAMYWYRQDPGQGLRLIYYSQIVNDFQKGDIAEGYSVSREKKESFPLTVTSAQKNPTAFYLCASSTSGTSYNEQFFGPGTRLTVL.

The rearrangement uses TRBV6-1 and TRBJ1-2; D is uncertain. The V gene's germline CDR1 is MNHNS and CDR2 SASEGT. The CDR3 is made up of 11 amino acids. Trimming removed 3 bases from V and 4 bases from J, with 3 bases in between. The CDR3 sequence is CASSETYGYTF. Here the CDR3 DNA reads TGTGCCAGCAGTGAGACCTATGGCTACACCTTC.

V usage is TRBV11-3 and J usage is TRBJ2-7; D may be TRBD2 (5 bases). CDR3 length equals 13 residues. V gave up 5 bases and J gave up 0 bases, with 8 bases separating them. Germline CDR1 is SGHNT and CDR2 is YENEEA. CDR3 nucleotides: TGTGCCAGCAGCGCCGCGGGCTCCTACGAGCAGTACTTC. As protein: CASSAAGSYEQYF.

The CDR3 coding sequence is TGTGCCAGCAGGAGGCCTGGGACTAGCGGGAGTGCGAATACGCAGTATTTT. Translating gives CASRRPGTSGSANTQYF. V and J are TRBV2 and TRBJ2-3, with TRBD2 identical over 14 bases. This CDR3 is built from 17 residues. V lost 6 bases to trimming and J lost 7 bases; unmatched junction nucleotides: 12. Germline loops: CDR1 SNHLY, CDR2 FYNNEI.

The CDR3 nucleotides are TGTGCCAGCAGCAAAGGATGGAGGACAGGGAGGAAGGGGGGCGGCTACACCTTC. Translating it yields CASSKGWRTGRKGGGYTF. The rearrangement joins TRBV21-1 to TRBJ1-2; the table's D call TRBD1 went unverified against the DNA. TRBV21-1 is assigned pseudogene status. The CDR3 runs to 18 residues.

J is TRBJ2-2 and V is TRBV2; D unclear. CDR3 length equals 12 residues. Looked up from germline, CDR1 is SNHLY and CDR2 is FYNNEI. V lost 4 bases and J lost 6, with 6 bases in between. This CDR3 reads CASSVGPGELFF. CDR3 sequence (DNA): TGTGCCAGCAGTGTAGGGCCCGGGGAGCTGTTTTTT.

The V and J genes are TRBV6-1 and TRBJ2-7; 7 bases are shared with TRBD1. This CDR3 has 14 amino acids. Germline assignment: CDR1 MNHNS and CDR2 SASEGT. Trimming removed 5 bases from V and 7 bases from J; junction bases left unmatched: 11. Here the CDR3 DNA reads TGTGCCAGCAGTTCCTCGGGACAGCCAAAAGAGCAGTACTTC. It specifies CASSSSGQPKEQYF.